The rows below give T cell receptor beta chains drawn from one sample of a study of cytomegalovirus exposure and HLA in healthy donors. The data were produced by immunoSEQ multiplex PCR, yet TCRdb's version contains in-frame clones alone and is incomplete. The sample records roughly 100,000 clones, roughly four fifths being singletons. The specimen was PBMCs. The receptor source for this set is a man aged 30 to 39 in good health and CMV-seropositive. The CDR3 runs from the conserved cysteine through the conserved F or W. D genes are given only for firm matches. Clone size is not always given. Where it is, it says once, few, many or a class for expanded clones.

d_gene: .; j_gene: TRBJ2-7; v_gene: TRBV5-6; abundance: .; CDR3nt: TGTGCCAGCAGCCGAACCTGGCGGAGCTCCTACGAGCAGTACTTC; CDR3aa: CASSRTWRSSYEQYF
d_gene: .; j_gene: TRBJ2-3; v_gene: TRBV5-4; abundance: .; CDR3nt: TGTGCCAGCAGCTATGGGCCCACAGATACGCAGTATTTT; CDR3aa: CASSYGPTDTQYF
d_gene: .; j_gene: TRBJ1-1; v_gene: TRBV6-5; abundance: few; CDR3nt: TGTGCCAGCAGGCTCATAAGGCAGGCAGTAGCTTTCTTT; CDR3aa: CASRLIRQAVAFF
d_gene: .; j_gene: TRBJ2-7; v_gene: TRBV15; abundance: once; CDR3nt: TGTGCCACCAGCCTAGACGTTTCCTACGAGCAGTACTTC; CDR3aa: CATSLDVSYEQYF
d_gene: TRBD2; j_gene: TRBJ2-7; v_gene: TRBV13; abundance: .; CDR3nt: TGTGCCAGCAGCTTAGGTAGCGGGAGACCCTACGAGCAGTACTTC; CDR3aa: CASSLGSGRPYEQYF
d_gene: TRBD2; j_gene: TRBJ2-1; v_gene: TRBV7-2; abundance: .; CDR3nt: TGTGCCAGCAGCCTTTTGACTAGCGTAAATGAGCAGTTCTTC; CDR3aa: CASSLLTSVNEQFF
d_gene: .; j_gene: TRBJ1-1; v_gene: TRBV5-1; abundance: .; CDR3nt: TGCGCCAGCAGCCTATCAGGGGCTGAAGCTTTCTTT; CDR3aa: CASSLSGAEAFF
d_gene: TRBD1; j_gene: TRBJ2-7; v_gene: TRBV7-7; abundance: .; CDR3nt: TGTGCCAGCAGCTCGCAGACAGGGGCCGCCACCACGGAGTACTTC; CDR3aa: CASSSQTGAATTEYF
d_gene: TRBD1; j_gene: TRBJ2-7; v_gene: TRBV29-1; abundance: .; CDR3nt: TGCAGCGTTGGGTCCGGGACAGCCTACGAGCAGTACTTC; CDR3aa: CSVGSGTAYEQYF
d_gene: TRBD2; j_gene: TRBJ2-5; v_gene: TRBV14; abundance: .; CDR3nt: TGTGCCAGCAGCCTACTAGCGGGATTCCAAGAGACCCAGTACTTC; CDR3aa: CASSLLAGFQETQYF
d_gene: TRBD1; j_gene: TRBJ2-6; v_gene: TRBV7-9; abundance: .; CDR3nt: TGTGCCAGCAGCATTATACAGGGGGCAGAAGGGGCCAACGTCCTGACTTTC; CDR3aa: CASSIIQGAEGANVLTF
d_gene: .; j_gene: TRBJ1-5; v_gene: TRBV7-8; abundance: .; CDR3nt: TGTGCCAGCAGCCGAGCGGGAAATAGCAATCAGCCCCAGCATTTT; CDR3aa: CASSRAGNSNQPQHF
d_gene: TRBD1; j_gene: TRBJ2-5; v_gene: TRBV2; abundance: .; CDR3nt: TGTGCCAGCAGCGTCGACAGGGGTCAGCAAGAGACCCAGTACTTC; CDR3aa: CASSVDRGQQETQYF
d_gene: TRBD2; j_gene: TRBJ2-3; v_gene: TRBV7-2; abundance: .; CDR3nt: TGTGCCAGCAGGCGGGGGACTAGCGGGGAGGGGTGGAATACGCAGTATTTT; CDR3aa: CASRRGTSGEGWNTQYF
d_gene: TRBD1; j_gene: TRBJ1-2; v_gene: TRBV29-1; abundance: .; CDR3nt: TGCAGCGTGGGGACAGGGGGTAGTACCAACTATGGCTACACCTTC; CDR3aa: CSVGTGGSTNYGYTF
d_gene: .; j_gene: TRBJ2-6; v_gene: TRBV7-2; abundance: once; CDR3nt: TGTGCCAGCAGCTCAGGTCCGTATGGGGCCAACGTCCTGACTTTC; CDR3aa: CASSSGPYGANVLTF
d_gene: TRBD1; j_gene: TRBJ1-3; v_gene: TRBV28; abundance: .; CDR3nt: TGTGCCAGCAGCCTCCGACAGGGGCTGCGGAACACCATATATTTT; CDR3aa: CASSLRQGLRNTIYF
d_gene: .; j_gene: TRBJ1-1; v_gene: TRBV6-1; abundance: few; CDR3nt: TGTGCCAGCAGCCTCAAGACAGTCTTGAACACTGAAGCTTTCTTT; CDR3aa: CASSLKTVLNTEAFF
d_gene: .; j_gene: TRBJ2-2; v_gene: TRBV11-3; abundance: .; CDR3nt: TGTGCCAGCAGCTTATTCCAGACCGGGGAGCTGTTTTTT; CDR3aa: CASSLFQTGELFF
d_gene: .; j_gene: TRBJ2-1; v_gene: TRBV13; abundance: .; CDR3nt: TGTGCCAGCGAGACAGCTACTTACAATGAGCAGTTCTTC; CDR3aa: CASETATYNEQFF
d_gene: .; j_gene: TRBJ2-1; v_gene: TRBV9; abundance: .; CDR3nt: TGTGCCAGCAGCGTAGCTAGTGGGTACAATGAGCAGTTCTTC; CDR3aa: CASSVASGYNEQFF
d_gene: .; j_gene: TRBJ1-3; v_gene: TRBV6-5; abundance: .; CDR3nt: TGTGCCAGCAGTTACGGACATTTATCCTCTGGAAACACCATATATTTT; CDR3aa: CASSYGHLSSGNTIYF
d_gene: TRBD2; j_gene: TRBJ2-7; v_gene: TRBV27; abundance: few; CDR3nt: TGTGCCAGCAGGGGACTAGGACCTGACTACGAGCAGTACTTC; CDR3aa: CASRGLGPDYEQYF
d_gene: .; j_gene: TRBJ1-2; v_gene: TRBV28; abundance: .; CDR3nt: TGTGCCAGCAGTCTCCCTAAGGGGAACTATGGCTACACCTTC; CDR3aa: CASSLPKGNYGYTF
d_gene: TRBD2; j_gene: TRBJ2-1; v_gene: TRBV5-4; abundance: .; CDR3nt: TGTGCCAGCCTGCCCGGGACTAGCTCCTACAATGAGCAGTTCTTC; CDR3aa: CASLPGTSSYNEQFF
d_gene: .; j_gene: TRBJ2-3; v_gene: TRBV7-9; abundance: .; CDR3nt: TGTGCCAGCAGCGATCACAGGGCTACAGATACGCAGTATTTT; CDR3aa: CASSDHRATDTQYF
d_gene: TRBD2; j_gene: TRBJ2-5; v_gene: TRBV18; abundance: .; CDR3nt: TGTGCCAGCTCCCCACGGAGGCTAGCGGTACTTCAAGAGACCCAGTACTTC; CDR3aa: CASSPRRLAVLQETQYF
d_gene: .; j_gene: TRBJ1-1; v_gene: TRBV30; abundance: .; CDR3nt: TGTGCCTGGAGTGTAGTAAGGGGCACTGAAGCTTTCTTT; CDR3aa: CAWSVVRGTEAFF
d_gene: TRBD2; j_gene: TRBJ2-7; v_gene: TRBV9; abundance: .; CDR3nt: TGTGCCAGCAGCGTAGGGGCCGGGACTAGCGGGACCAGCTCCTACGAGCAGTACTTC; CDR3aa: CASSVGAGTSGTSSYEQYF
d_gene: .; j_gene: TRBJ2-1; v_gene: TRBV11-3; abundance: few; CDR3nt: TGTGCCAGCAGCTCCACAGGGAGCTCCTACAATGAGCAGTTCTTC; CDR3aa: CASSSTGSSYNEQFF
d_gene: .; j_gene: TRBJ2-7; v_gene: TRBV13; abundance: .; CDR3nt: TGTGCCAGCAGCGGGCCGGGACTTATTTACGAGCAGTACTTC; CDR3aa: CASSGPGLIYEQYF
d_gene: .; j_gene: TRBJ1-1; v_gene: TRBV18; abundance: few; CDR3nt: TGTGCCAGCTCACCCCGGGACTCCGGGGAAGCTTTCTTT; CDR3aa: CASSPRDSGEAFF
d_gene: TRBD2; j_gene: TRBJ2-2; v_gene: TRBV9; abundance: .; CDR3nt: TGTGCCAGCAGCGTAGGGACTAGCGGGAGTTCGTACACCGGGGAGCTGTTTTTT; CDR3aa: CASSVGTSGSSYTGELFF
d_gene: .; j_gene: TRBJ2-3; v_gene: TRBV14; abundance: .; CDR3nt: TGTGCCAGCAGCCCGCTGACAGGGAGGTATACGCAGTATTTT; CDR3aa: CASSPLTGRYTQYF
d_gene: .; j_gene: TRBJ1-6; v_gene: TRBV5-1; abundance: .; CDR3nt: TGCGCCAGCAGCGGGGGGGATAGACGCCCCATCGGGGGCCCCCTCCACTTT; CDR3aa: CASSGGDRRPIGGPLHF
d_gene: TRBD2; j_gene: TRBJ2-1; v_gene: TRBV9; abundance: .; CDR3nt: TGTGCCAGCAGCGCAGCTAGCGGGGGAAATGAGCAGTTCTTC; CDR3aa: CASSAASGGNEQFF